These 23 T cell receptor beta chains share one sample of origin, sequenced in a study of T cell clonality in common variable immunodeficiency (dated by TCRdb to between 2015 and 2017). The library was made by the immunoSEQ multiplex PCR assay. The immuneACCESS repertoire file appears here via TCRdb, limited to in-frame rearrangements. These files lack a portion of the clones; in checked studies, under half of the deficit traces to unresolved V genes, and the cause of the others is not known. This sample holds about 39,000 clones in total, without any singletons. The ten largest clones represent 2.5% to 3% of the sample. Material: peripheral blood mononuclear cells. These TCRs come from a person between 18 and 75 years old in good health.

This clone was observed many times. The observed sequence ends 3 residues before the CDR3 terminus, with the missing tail filled in from the germline J gene. The V and J genes are TRBV19 and TRBJ2-3; 13 bases match TRBD2. Per germline, CDR1 LNHDA and CDR2 SQIVND (reference sequence). The V and J ends lost 4 bases and 4 bases, in that order; junction bases with no gene match: 5. The CDR3 totals 16 residues. The CDR3 is CASSTALAGGADTQYF. CDR3 DNA (partial): TGTGCCAGTAGTACCGCACTAGCGGGAGGGGCAGATACG.

In this sample, this clone turned up many times. Read coverage stops 3 residues before the CDR3 terminus; the germline J gene supplies the remainder. The genes are TRBV5-4 and TRBJ2-5; the match to TRBD2 covers 14 bases. CDR1 and CDR2 (germline): SGHNT, YYREEE (reference sequence). CDR3 length equals 15 residues. After removal of 4 bases from V and 4 bases from J, the junction contained 3 bases not matched to a gene. CDR3 DNA, as far as it was read: TGTGCCAGCAGCCTCGGGACTAGCGGGAGAGAGACC. This sequence encodes CASSLGTSGRET. The whole CDR3 sequence reads CASSLGTSGRETQYF. Supplemented by reference TRBV5-4 and TRBJ2-5, the full variable domain reads ETGVTQSPTHLIKTRGQQVTLRCSSQSGHNTVSWYQQALGQGPQFIFQYYREEENGRGNFPPRFSGLQFPNYSSELNVNALELDDSALYLCASSLGTSGRETQYFGPGTRLLVL.

This clone was observed at least ten times. The read is 3 residues too short to cover the CDR3 end, so that end is filled in from the germline J gene. This chain connects TRBV7-8 to TRBJ1-5, with 9 nucleotides matching TRBD1. The V and J ends lost 6 bases and 5 bases, in that order; junction bases with no gene match: 8. The CDR3 contains 15 residues. Germline CDR1 and CDR2: SGHVS and FQNEAQ. CDR3 sequence reads: CASSQAGTGHQPQHF. The part of the CDR3 DNA that was read is TGTGCCAGCAGTCAAGCCGGGACAGGGCATCAGCCC.

This clone has ten or more counts. The read stops 3 residues short of the end of the CDR3; the missing end is completed from the germline J gene. The rearrangement links TRBV7-9 to TRBJ1-4; D may be TRBD1 (6 bases). Per germline, CDR1 SEHNR and CDR2 FQNEAQ (reference sequence). The ends were cut back, 4 bases at V and 8 bases at J, with 17 bases in the middle. The length of the CDR3 is 15 residues. Incomplete CDR3 DNA: TGTGCCAGCAGCTCATCCACTGGACAGACAGAAAAA. Its translation is CASSSSTGQTEK. The full CDR3 is CASSSSTGQTEKLFF.

This clone was seen repeatedly, ten times or more. With the read ending 3 residues before the CDR3 end, the germline J gene is used to fill in that end. The chain uses TRBV5-1 and TRBJ2-6, with 7 bases aligning to TRBD1. The J segment lost 0 bases and the V segment lost 4 bases, leaving 7 bases of the junction unmatched. CDR1 and CDR2 (germline): SGHRS, YFSETQ. This CDR3 contains 17 residues. CDR3 bases read: TGCGCCAGCAGCAATGGACAGGCCCTCTCTGGGGCCAACGTC. Encoded protein: CASSNGQALSGANV. The entire CDR3 reads CASSNGQALSGANVLTF. Together with reference TRBV5-1 and TRBJ2-6, the CDR3 gives the full variable domain: KAGVTQTPRYLIKTRGQQVTLSCSPISGHRSVSWYQQTPGQGLQFLFEYFSETQRNKGNFPGRFSGRQFSNSRSEMNVSTLELGDSALYLCASSNGQALSGANVLTFGAGSRLTVL.

This clone came up many times. The CDR3 end lies 3 residues beyond the end of the read and is filled in from the germline J gene. The V and J genes are TRBV29-1 and TRBJ2-7; the match to TRBD2 covers 7 bases. Germline CDR1 is SQVTM and CDR2 is ANQGSEA. This CDR3 is 14 amino acids long. Trimming cost V 6 bases and J 0 bases; bases outside gene matches: 8. The CDR3: CSVSSGVPSYEQYF. Incomplete CDR3 DNA: TGCAGCGTCTCAAGCGGGGTCCCCTCCTACGAG.

This clone was found many times. The DNA read from the CDR3 is TGTGCCAGCAGTAGACAGCCAACTAATGAAAAA. Protein product: CASSRQPTNEK. In full, the CDR3 is CASSRQPTNEKLFF. This sequence joins TRBV27 and TRBJ1-4; the D gene is possibly TRBD1 (5 bases). Read data end 3 residues before the CDR3 end; the end is taken from the germline J gene. V lost 5 bases, J lost 0 bases, and 7 bases lay in between. CDR3 length equals 14 residues. From germline, CDR1 is MNHEY and CDR2 SMNVEV (reference sequence). The entire variable domain, with the rest obtained from reference TRBV27 and TRBJ1-4, is as follows: EAQVTQNPRYLITVTGKKLTVTCSQNMNHEYMSWYRQDPGLGLRQIYYSMNVEVTDKGDVPEGYKVSRKEKRNFPLILESPSPNQTSLYFCASSRQPTNEKLFFGSGTQLSVL.

In this sample, this clone turned up many times. Read coverage stops 3 residues before the CDR3 terminus; the germline J gene supplies the remainder. The V and J genes are TRBV5-1 and TRBJ1-6, with 7 bases aligning to TRBD1. CDR3 length: 16 amino acids. Germline V lookup: CDR1 SGHRS, CDR2 YFSETQ. Trimming took 0 bases from V and 10 from J; bases not matched to a gene: 10. Incomplete CDR3 DNA: TGCGCCAGCAGCTTGGCCTCTAACAGGGGCGACTCACCC. Protein: CASSLASNRGDSP. The entire CDR3 protein is CASSLASNRGDSPLHF.

This clone was counted ten times or more. The read is 3 residues too short to cover the CDR3 end, so that end is filled in from the germline J gene. This chain connects TRBV20-1 to TRBJ2-7; possibly TRBD1 for D (6 bases). This CDR3 region has 13 residues. Between the trimmed V and J ends, which lost 4 bases and 3 bases, there was a span of 13 bases. The germline V gene has CDR1 DFQATT and CDR2 SNEGSKA (reference sequence). This chain's CDR3 is CSAKRTDHYEQYF. The CDR3 bases that were read are TGCAGTGCTAAAAGGACAGACCACTACGAG.

This clone was counted ten times or more. Read coverage stops 3 residues before the CDR3 terminus; the germline J gene supplies the remainder. V and J are TRBV7-6 and TRBJ2-3; TRBD1 matches 8 bases. In germline, CDR1 is SGHVS, CDR2 FNYEAQ. J gave up 6 bases and V 5 bases, and 4 bases lay outside the gene matches. The CDR3 consists of 13 residues. Partial CDR3 DNA: TGTGCCAGCAGCCAGGGGGCGGTTGATACG. Protein product: CASSQGAVDT. From start to end, the CDR3 is CASSQGAVDTQYF.

This clone was detected ten times or more. Read sequence stops 3 residues before the CDR3 end, and the germline J gene provides the missing end. V and J are TRBV9 and TRBJ2-2; D not resolved. Germline CDR1 is SGDLS and CDR2 is YYNGEE. There are 13 residues in the CDR3. The V and J ends lost 7 bases and 4 bases respectively, with 11 bases between them. Here the CDR3 reads CASGRALTGELFF. Partial CDR3 DNA: TGTGCCAGCGGAAGGGCGCTCACCGGGGAG.

This clone has ten or more counts. The sequenced fragment ends 3 residues before the CDR3 boundary, so the rest is inferred from the germline J gene. The rearrangement uses TRBV2 and TRBJ2-7; the D is unclear. The CDR3 has 11 residues. Germline values: CDR1 SNHLY, CDR2 FYNNEI. V was shortened by 6 bases and J by 4 bases, with 7 bases between the two germline ends. CDR3: CASRDMYEQYF. CDR3 DNA, as far as it was read: TGTGCCAGCAGAGACATGTACGAG.

This clone was found a few times. CDR3 in amino acids: CASSLPTSGSETQYF. Partial CDR3 DNA: TGTGCCAGCAGCCTTCCGACTAGCGGGAGTGAGACG. The rearrangement uses TRBV7-2 and TRBJ2-3; 12 bases are shared with TRBD2. The read halts 3 residues ahead of the CDR3 end, with the missing end drawn from the germline J gene. Germline V gene sequence: CDR1 SGHTA, CDR2 FQGNSA. The CDR3 covers 15 residues.

In its sample, this clone was seen many times. The CDR3 end falls 3 residues outside the read, so it is completed with the germline J gene. The chain joins TRBV20-1 to TRBJ2-5, with 8 bases that match TRBD2. CDR1 and CDR2 (germline): DFQATT, SNEGSKA (reference sequence). The length of the CDR3 is 12 residues. J lost 5 bases, V lost 6 bases, and 5 bases had no gene match. CDR3 sequence reads: CSARTSFETQYF. The part of the CDR3 DNA that was read is TGCAGTGCAAGGACTAGCTTCGAGACC.

This clone showed up many times. Read sequence stops 3 residues before the CDR3 end, and the germline J gene provides the missing end. The chain uses TRBV20-1 and TRBJ2-1; D unclear. This CDR3 has 14 residues. V was cut by 2 bases and J by 1 base, with 9 bases left in between. Germline V CDR1 and CDR2: DFQATT, SNEGSKA (reference sequence). The CDR3 loop reads CSARNRTSYNEQFF. Incomplete CDR3 DNA: TGCAGTGCTAGAAACAGAACTTCCTACAATGAG.

This clone came up a few times. Coverage ceases 3 residues before the CDR3 finishes, and the germline J gene fills in the end. The chain recombines TRBV19 with TRBJ2-1, with TRBD1 matching over 7 bases. Germline V lookup: CDR1 LNHDA, CDR2 SQIVND (reference sequence). V lost 4 bases, J lost 4 bases, and 7 bases stayed unmatched. This CDR3 region has 15 residues. Here the CDR3 reads CASSTPRGSYNEQFF. CDR3 DNA, as far as it was read: TGTGCCAGTAGTACCCCCAGGGGGTCGTACAATGAG. The full variable domain, in which reference TRBV19 and TRBJ2-1 provide the parts outside the CDR3, is DGGITQSPKYLFRKEGQNVTLSCEQNLNHDAMYWYRQDPGQGLRLIYYSQIVNDFQKGDIAEGYSVSREKKESFPLTVTSAQKNPTAFYLCASSTPRGSYNEQFFGPGTRLTVL.

In its sample, this clone was seen many times. The DNA ends 3 residues before the CDR3 does, and the rest of the CDR3 is filled in from the germline J gene. The chain carries TRBV5-6 and TRBJ2-3; D is uncertain. The CDR3 totals 15 residues. Trimming pared 2 bases from V and 5 bases from J, leaving 15 bases between. Germline V gene lookup returns CDR1 SGHDT and CDR2 YYEEEE. The part of the CDR3 DNA that was read is TGTGCCAGCAGCTTCAGCACTGGGTCGGGAGATACG. Translation: CASSFSTGSGDT. The CDR3 in full is CASSFSTGSGDTQYF.

This clone was seen more than once but under ten times. CDR3 residues: CASSQGTDTSYDYTF. CDR3 bases read: TGTGCCAGCTCCCAAGGGACAGATACCTCCTACGAC. The chain recombines TRBV18 with TRBJ1-2; 7 bases map to TRBD1. The CDR3 is cut off 3 residues early in the read; its end comes from the germline J gene. The CDR3 has 15 amino acids. CDR1 KGHSH and CDR2 LQKENI come from the germline V gene. Full variable domain (rest looked up from reference TRBV18 and TRBJ1-2): NAGVMQNPRHLVRRRGQEARLRCSPMKGHSHVYWYRQLPEEGLKFMVYLQKENIIDESGMPKERFSAEFPKEGPSILRIQQVVRGDSAAYFCASSQGTDTSYDYTFGSGTRLTVV.

At least ten counts were recorded for this clone. CDR3 sequence reads: CSVVQGSHEQYF. The covered CDR3 bases are TGCAGCGTTGTACAGGGCAGCCACGAG. This chain links TRBV29-1 with TRBJ2-7; TRBD1 is a possible D gene (6 bases). Read coverage stops 3 residues before the CDR3 terminus; the germline J gene supplies the remainder. Trimming removed 4 bases from V and 5 bases from J, with 12 bases in between. The CDR3 runs 12 residues. Per germline, CDR1 SQVTM and CDR2 ANQGSEA.

This clone was counted only a few times. Read sequence stops 3 residues before the CDR3 end, and the germline J gene provides the missing end. This rearrangement joins TRBV30 to TRBJ1-2, with D unclear. CDR1 and CDR2 (germline): GTSNPN, SVGIG (reference sequence). The CDR3 runs 15 residues. CDR3 bases read: TGTGCCTGGAGGCCTAGCGGGGTAGCCAAAAACATC. Translated: CAWRPSGVAKNI. The full-length CDR3 reads as CAWRPSGVAKNIYTF.

This clone was recorded many times. Read data end 3 residues before the CDR3 end; the end is taken from the germline J gene. The V call is TRBV19, the J call TRBJ2-2, with 7 positions matching TRBD1. Germline CDR1 reads LNHDA; CDR2 reads SQIVND (reference sequence). The CDR3 has 17 residues. V shed 4 bases and J 0 bases; nucleotides not matched to a gene: 8. CDR3 amino acids: CASSTSRDRANTGELFF. The covered CDR3 bases are TGTGCCAGTAGTACCTCTCGCGACAGGGCGAACACCGGGGAG.

The table lists this clone with many counts. The CDR3 goes on 3 residues after the read ends, and that part is filled in from the germline J gene. The rearrangement links TRBV5-1 to TRBJ2-1; D may be TRBD2 (5 bases). Germline lookup yields CDR1 SGHRS and CDR2 YFSETQ. With 7 bases removed from V and 3 bases from J, the gap between germline ends came to 14 bases. The CDR3 has 14 amino acids. CDR3 protein: CASSTTGDYNEQFF. CDR3 DNA (partial): TGCGCCAGCTCAACCACCGGGGACTACAATGAG.

With regard to this clone: The observed sequence ends 3 residues before the CDR3 terminus, with the missing tail filled in from the germline J gene. V is TRBV6-2 or TRBV6-3 and J is TRBJ2-2; 8 nucleotides match TRBD1. The CDR3 is made up of 14 amino acids. The germline gives CDR1 MNHEY, CDR2 SVGEGT. CDR3 sequence reads: CASSSGQANEKLFF. CDR3 bases read: TGTGCCAGCAGTTCGGGACAGGCTAATGAAAAG.